The clone carrying this T cell receptor beta chain has only a few counts. The CDR3 totals 16 residues. CDR1 is MGHRA and CDR2 is YSYEKL in the germline V gene. This specimen belongs to a study of blood T cells in healthy people across ages. Study as a whole: Researchers report that template switching captured about one barcoded beta molecule per two T cells.

Primed by a sample-barcoded 5' primer and a J-beta primer mix, a second PCR proceeded for roughly 7 to 11 cycles. Every cDNA was tagged by a template-switch adaptor with 12 random nucleotides. TCRdb re-analysed the 5' RACE reads in MiXCR, keeping a single row per CDR3 protein. The data show over a million distinct CDR3 sequences, around two fifths seen once. Aged roughly 6 to 90, donors were systemically healthy Caucasians from Russia. The study isolated at least 6 million PBMCs from each sample. This receptor was obtained from a woman in her late teens or twenties in good health. This chain links TRBV4-1 with TRBJ2-4; 7 bases are a match to TRBD2. The DNA matches TRBJ2-7 better at its end, which makes the J call doubtful. The material sequenced was blood. The CDR3 DNA reads as TGCGCCAGCAGCCAAGGGGCTGCGGGGGTAACCTACGAGCAGTACTTC. It translates to CASSQGAAGVTYEQYF.